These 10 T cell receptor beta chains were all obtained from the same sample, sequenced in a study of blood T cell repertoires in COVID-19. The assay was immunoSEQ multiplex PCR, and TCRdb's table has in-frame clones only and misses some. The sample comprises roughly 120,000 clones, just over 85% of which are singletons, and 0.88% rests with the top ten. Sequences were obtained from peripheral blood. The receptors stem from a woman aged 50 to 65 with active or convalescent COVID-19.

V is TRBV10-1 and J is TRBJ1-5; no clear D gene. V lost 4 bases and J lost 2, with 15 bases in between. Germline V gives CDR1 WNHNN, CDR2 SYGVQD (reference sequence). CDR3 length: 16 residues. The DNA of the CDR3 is TGCGCCAGCAGTGGATCTACAGATCCCTGCAATCAGCCCCAGCATTTT. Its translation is CASSGSTDPCNQPQHF.

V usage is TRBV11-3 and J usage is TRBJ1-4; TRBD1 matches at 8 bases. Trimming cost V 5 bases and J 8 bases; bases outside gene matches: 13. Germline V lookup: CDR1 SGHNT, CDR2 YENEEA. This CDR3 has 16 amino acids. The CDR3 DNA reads TGTGCCAGCAGCCCTTGGATCGGACAGGGAATGGAAAAACTGTTTTTT. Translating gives CASSPWIGQGMEKLFF.

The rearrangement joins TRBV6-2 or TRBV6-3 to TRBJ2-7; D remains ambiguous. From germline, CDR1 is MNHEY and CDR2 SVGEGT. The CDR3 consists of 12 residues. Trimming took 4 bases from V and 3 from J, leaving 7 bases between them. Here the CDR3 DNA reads TGTGCCAGCAGTTCTGCGTTCTACGAGCAGTACTTC. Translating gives CASSSAFYEQYF.

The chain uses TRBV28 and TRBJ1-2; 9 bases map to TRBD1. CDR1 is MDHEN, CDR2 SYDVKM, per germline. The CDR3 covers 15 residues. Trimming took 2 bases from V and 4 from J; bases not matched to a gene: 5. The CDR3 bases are TGTGCCAGCAGTTTACACGGACAGGGGAGCTATGGCTACACCTTC. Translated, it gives CASSLHGQGSYGYTF.

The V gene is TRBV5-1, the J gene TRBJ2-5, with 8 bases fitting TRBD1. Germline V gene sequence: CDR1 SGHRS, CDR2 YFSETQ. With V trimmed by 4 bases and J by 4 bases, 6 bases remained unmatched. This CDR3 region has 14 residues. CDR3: CASSGQGGRETQYF. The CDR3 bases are TGCGCCAGCAGCGGACAGGGTGGGAGAGAGACCCAGTACTTC.

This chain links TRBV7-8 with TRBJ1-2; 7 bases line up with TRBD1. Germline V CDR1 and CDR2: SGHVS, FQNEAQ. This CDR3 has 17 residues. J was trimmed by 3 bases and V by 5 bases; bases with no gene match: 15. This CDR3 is CASSPFRFRGQHYGYTF. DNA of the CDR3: TGTGCCAGCAGCCCCTTCCGATTTAGGGGGCAACACTATGGCTACACCTTC.

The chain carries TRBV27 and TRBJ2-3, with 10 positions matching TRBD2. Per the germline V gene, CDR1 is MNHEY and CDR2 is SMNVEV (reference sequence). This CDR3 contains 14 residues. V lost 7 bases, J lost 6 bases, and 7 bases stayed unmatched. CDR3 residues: CASKRLAGGDTQYF. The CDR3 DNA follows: TGTGCCAGCAAACGACTAGCGGGCGGGGATACGCAGTATTTT.

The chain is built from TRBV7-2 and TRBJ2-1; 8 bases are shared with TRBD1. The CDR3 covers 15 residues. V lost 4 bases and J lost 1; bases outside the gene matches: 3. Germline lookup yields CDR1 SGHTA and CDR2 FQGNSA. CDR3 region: CASSSDRASYNEQFF. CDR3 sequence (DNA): TGTGCCAGCAGCTCGGACAGGGCTTCCTACAATGAGCAGTTCTTC.

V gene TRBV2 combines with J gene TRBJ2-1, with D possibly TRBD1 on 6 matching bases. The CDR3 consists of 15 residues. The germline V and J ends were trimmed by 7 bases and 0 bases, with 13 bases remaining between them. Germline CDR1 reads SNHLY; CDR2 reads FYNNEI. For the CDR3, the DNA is TGTGCCAGCACCCCGGGACATAGCTCCTACAATGAGCAGTTCTTC. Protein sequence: CASTPGHSSYNEQFF.

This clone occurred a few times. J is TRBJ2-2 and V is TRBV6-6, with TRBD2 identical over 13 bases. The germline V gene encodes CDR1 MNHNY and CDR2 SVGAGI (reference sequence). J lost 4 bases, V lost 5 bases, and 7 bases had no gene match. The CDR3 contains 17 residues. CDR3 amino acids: CASSRTSGSRVTGELFF. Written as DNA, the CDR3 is TGTGCCAGCAGTCGGACTAGCGGGAGTCGTGTCACCGGGGAGCTGTTTTTT.